Each of the 4 T cell receptor beta chains below was sequenced from the same sample in a study of CD8+ T cells in alopecia areata. Following extraction, RNA underwent reverse transcription to cDNA, which served as the sequencing template. Libraries were prepared by immunoSEQ multiplex PCR; TCRdb keeps only in-frame clonotypes and omits some of them. The sample lists 150,000 to 200,000 clones, 50% to 60% occurring once. The sequencing here drew on CD4+ T cells sorted from blood, taken at week 0. The source is a human donor with alopecia areata.

This clone has only one observation. The chain links TRBV4-2 to TRBJ2-7; the D call may be TRBD1 or TRBD2 (5 bases each). The ends were cut back, 5 bases at V and 2 bases at J, with 7 bases in the middle. There are 12 residues in the CDR3. CDR1 LGHNA and CDR2 YNFKEQ come from the germline V gene. CDR3 DNA sequence: TGTGCCAGCAGCGAGGGACCCTACGAGCAGTACTTC. Protein: CASSEGPYEQYF.

CDR3 sequence: CAISEPEKKLFF. The CDR3 nucleotides read TGTGCCATCAGTGAGCCAGAAAAAAAACTGTTTTTT. V is TRBV10-3 and J is TRBJ1-4, with D uncertain. This CDR3 has 12 amino acids. Trimming took 2 bases from V and 9 from J, leaving 7 bases between them. Germline lookup yields CDR1 ENHRY and CDR2 SYGVKD.

In this sample, this clone turned up a few times. This chain uses TRBV20-1 with TRBJ2-7; D call uncertain. Germline-derived CDR1 and CDR2 are DFQATT and SNEGSKA (reference sequence). With 1 base removed from V and 5 bases from J, the gap between germline ends came to 6 bases. There are 11 residues in the CDR3. CDR3 bases: TGCAGTGCTAGAGGGGTCGACGAGCAGTACTTC. Translation gives CSARGVDEQYF.

The chain has TRBV7-2 and TRBJ2-7; no clear D gene. The ends were cut back, 4 bases at V and 4 bases at J, with 5 bases in the middle. There are 11 residues in the CDR3. CDR1 SGHTA and CDR2 FQGNSA come from the germline V gene. The CDR3 coding sequence is TGTGCCAGCAGCTCCCGTTACGAGCAGTACTTC. This encodes CASSSRYEQYF.